This T cell receptor beta chain originates from a study of T cells in localized non-small cell lung cancer. General observations from the study: Greater T cell density in blood accompanied longer overall survival.

About this clone itself: Its antigen remains unidentified.

CDR1 and CDR2 from the germline V gene are MNHGY and SAAAGT. Trimming at V came to 4 bases and at J to 1 base, leaving 5 bases not matched to a gene. This CDR3 spans 16 amino acids. The protocol was immunoSEQ multiplex PCR, while the TCRdb copy is restricted to in-frame clones and leaves out a portion. The table shows 2,100 or so clones, with more than 35% occurring only once. The sequence was collected from a male donor aged 60 or over with stage II squamous cell lung carcinoma. Sequencing was performed on lung tumor tissue, taken before any cancer treatment. This sequence joins TRBV6-8 and TRBJ2-3; TRBD2 matches at 10 bases. In DNA form, the CDR3 reads TGTGCCAGCAGTTTAAGGACTAGCGGACGCACAGATACGCAGTATTTT. Protein sequence: CASSLRTSGRTDTQYF.